The clone carrying this T cell receptor (beta chain) was counted a few times. What it binds is unknown. CDR3 length: 15 residues. The J segment lost 4 bases and the V segment lost 1 base, leaving 5 bases of the junction unmatched. Germline loops: CDR1 LGHNA, CDR2 YSLEER. The PCR employed 60 Vbeta primers together with 13 Jbeta primers. Assay used: immunoSEQ multiplex PCR; TCRdb lists only in-frame clones, some missing. Altogether about 84,000 clones are present, about 60% being singletons, with the ten largest covering about 15%. The data are from a study of cytomegalovirus exposure and HLA in healthy donors. Findings and limits, study-wide: Relative to equally common others, HLA-associated TCR beta chains showed greater clonal expansion in a later analysis. In terms of immune exposure information, only CMV serostatus was available.

Sequenced material: PBMCs. The source is a woman in her thirties or forties in good health and CMV-seropositive. V and J are TRBV4-3 and TRBJ2-7; 9 bases are a match to TRBD1. The CDR3 DNA is TGCGCCAGCAGCCAAGCGGGGACAGGGAAATACGAGCAGTACTTC. Translating gives CASSQAGTGKYEQYF.